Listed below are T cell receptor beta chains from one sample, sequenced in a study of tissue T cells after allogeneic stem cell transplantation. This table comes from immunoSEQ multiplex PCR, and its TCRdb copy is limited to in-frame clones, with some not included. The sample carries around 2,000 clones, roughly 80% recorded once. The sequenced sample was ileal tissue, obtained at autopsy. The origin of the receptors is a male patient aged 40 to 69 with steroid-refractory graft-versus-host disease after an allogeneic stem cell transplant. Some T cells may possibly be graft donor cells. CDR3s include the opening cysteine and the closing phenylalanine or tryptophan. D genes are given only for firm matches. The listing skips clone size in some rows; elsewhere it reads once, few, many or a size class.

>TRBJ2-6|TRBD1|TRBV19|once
CASSRDSSGANVLTF
TGTGCCAGTAGCCGGGACAGCTCTGGGGCCAACGTCCTGACTTTC
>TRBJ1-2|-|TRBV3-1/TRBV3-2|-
CASSQDTVGYGYTF
TGTGCCAGCAGCCAAGACACGGTAGGCTATGGCTACACCTTC
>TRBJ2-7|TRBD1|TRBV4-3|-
CASSPGQGIVYEQYF
TGCGCCAGCAGCCCGGGACAGGGGATTGTCTACGAGCAGTACTTC
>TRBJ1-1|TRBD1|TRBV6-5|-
CASIQTGGNTEAFF
TGTGCCAGCATTCAGACAGGGGGGAACACTGAAGCTTTCTTT
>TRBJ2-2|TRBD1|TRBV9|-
CASSLGTDPNTGELFF
TGTGCCAGCAGCCTAGGGACAGACCCGAACACCGGGGAGCTGTTTTTT
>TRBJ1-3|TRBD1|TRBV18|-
CASSPLQGDSGNTIYF
TGTGCCAGCTCACCACTACAGGGGGACTCTGGAAACACCATATATTTT
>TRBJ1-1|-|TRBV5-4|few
CASSPGWGGTEAFF
TGTGCCAGCAGCCCGGGGTGGGGGGGCACTGAAGCTTTCTTT
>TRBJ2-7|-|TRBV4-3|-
CASSQERLSKGYEQYF
TGCGCCAGCAGCCAAGAGAGGCTCTCAAAGGGTTACGAGCAGTACTTC
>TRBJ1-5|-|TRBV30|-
CAWSAGDNQPQHF
TGTGCCTGGAGCGCAGGGGACAATCAGCCCCAGCATTTT
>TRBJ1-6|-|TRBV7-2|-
CASSLDEPGGGGWSSPLHF
TGTGCCAGCAGCTTAGATGAGCCCGGGGGGGGAGGATGGAGTTCACCCCTCCACTTT
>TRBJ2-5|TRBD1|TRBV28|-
CASSLPGTGEETQYF
TGTGCCAGCAGTTTACCCGGGACAGGGGAAGAGACCCAGTACTTC
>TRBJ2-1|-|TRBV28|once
CASSFPTRANEQFF
TGTGCCAGCAGTTTCCCCACCAGGGCCAATGAGCAGTTCTTC
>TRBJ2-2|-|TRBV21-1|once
CASSDVLTNTGELFF
TGTGCCAGCAGCGACGTACTCACGAACACCGGGGAGCTGTTTTTT
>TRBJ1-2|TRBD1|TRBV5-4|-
CASSLSGTGYGYTF
TGTGCCAGCAGCTTGTCCGGGACAGGTTATGGCTACACCTTC
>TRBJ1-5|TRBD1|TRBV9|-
CASSVGTGGFGDQPQHF
TGTGCCAGCAGCGTAGGGACAGGGGGATTCGGCGATCAGCCCCAGCATTTT
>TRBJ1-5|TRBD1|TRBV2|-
CASSVQGDNQPQHF
TGTGCCAGCAGTGTACAGGGGGACAATCAGCCCCAGCATTTT
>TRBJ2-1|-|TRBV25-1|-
CASSAPGTYFYNEQFF
TGTGCCAGCAGTGCCCCCGGGACATATTTTTACAATGAGCAGTTCTTC
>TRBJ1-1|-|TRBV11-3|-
CASSLRANTEAFF
TGTGCCAGCAGCTTACGGGCGAACACTGAAGCTTTCTTT
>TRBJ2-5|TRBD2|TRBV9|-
CASSPSAGRGQETQYF
TGTGCCAGCAGCCCCTCAGCGGGACGAGGACAAGAGACCCAGTACTTC
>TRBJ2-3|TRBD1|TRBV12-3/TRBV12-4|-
CASSARGDTQYF
TGTGCCAGCAGCGCCAGGGGGGATACGCAGTATTTT
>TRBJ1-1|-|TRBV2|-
CASSIRGETEAFF
TGTGCCAGCAGTATAAGGGGCGAAACTGAAGCTTTCTTT
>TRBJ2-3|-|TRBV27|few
CASSPLGTDTQYF
TGTGCCAGCAGCCCCTTAGGGACAGATACGCAGTATTTT
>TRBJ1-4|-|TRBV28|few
CASRSPQGRGEKLFF
TGTGCCAGCAGATCTCCCCAGGGGAGGGGTGAAAAACTGTTTTTT
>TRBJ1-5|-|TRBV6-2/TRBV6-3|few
CASSYAPGANQPQHF
TGTGCCAGCAGTTACGCCCCAGGGGCTAATCAGCCCCAGCATTTT
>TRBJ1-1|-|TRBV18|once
CASSPQGAIEAFF
TGTGCCAGCTCCCCACAGGGAGCTATTGAAGCTTTCTTT
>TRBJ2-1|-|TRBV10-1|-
CASSDHRGGSYNEQFF
TGCGCCAGCAGTGATCATAGGGGGGGCTCCTACAATGAGCAGTTCTTC
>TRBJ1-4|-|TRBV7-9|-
CASSLLRTRGQEKLFF
TGTGCCAGCAGCCTGCTCCGGACACGGGGGCAGGAAAAACTGTTTTTT
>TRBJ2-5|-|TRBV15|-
CATSRDPLHSQETQYF
TGTGCCACCAGCAGAGACCCCCTTCACTCCCAAGAGACCCAGTACTTC
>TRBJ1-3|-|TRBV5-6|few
CASSSVAAGGSGNTIYF
TGTGCCAGCAGTTCCGTTGCTGCGGGCGGCTCTGGAAACACCATATATTTT
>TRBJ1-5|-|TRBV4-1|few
CASSQDERVSIQPQHF
TGCGCCAGCAGCCAAGATGAAAGGGTATCTATTCAGCCCCAGCATTTT
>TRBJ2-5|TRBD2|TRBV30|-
CAWSVLAGGRGQETQYF
TGTGCCTGGAGTGTACTAGCGGGGGGCCGGGGGCAAGAGACCCAGTACTTC
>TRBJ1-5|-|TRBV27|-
CASSRSDNRNQPQHF
TGTGCCAGCAGTAGATCAGACAATCGCAATCAGCCCCAGCATTTT
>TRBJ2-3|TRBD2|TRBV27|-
CASARQVAGGLPDTQYF
TGTGCCAGCGCGCGCCAGGTAGCGGGGGGGCTCCCAGATACGCAGTATTTT
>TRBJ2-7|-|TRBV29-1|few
CSVELSYEQYF
TGCAGCGTTGAGTTGTCCTACGAGCAGTACTTC
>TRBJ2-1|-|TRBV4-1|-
CASSQESRDNEQFF
TGCGCCAGCAGCCAAGAGTCCAGAGACAATGAGCAGTTCTTC
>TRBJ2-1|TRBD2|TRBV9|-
CASSVGGGAYNEQFF
TGTGCCAGCAGCGTAGGCGGGGGGGCTTACAATGAGCAGTTCTTC
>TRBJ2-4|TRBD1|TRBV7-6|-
CASSLVHRQGADIQYF
TGTGCCAGCAGCTTAGTACATCGGCAGGGGGCCGATATTCAGTACTTC
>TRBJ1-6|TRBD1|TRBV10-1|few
CARRQGLYNSPLHF
TGCGCCAGGAGACAGGGTTTATATAATTCACCCCTCCACTTT
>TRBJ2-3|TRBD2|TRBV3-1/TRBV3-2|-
CATRTSGGEDTQYF
TGTGCCACCAGGACTAGCGGCGGGGAAGATACGCAGTATTTT
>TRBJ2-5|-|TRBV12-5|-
CASGFEGTQYF
TGTGCTAGTGGTTTCGAAGGTACCCAGTACTTC
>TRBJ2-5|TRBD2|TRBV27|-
CASSNSGGTAYQETQYF
TGTGCCAGCAGTAATAGCGGGGGGACGGCTTACCAAGAGACCCAGTACTTC